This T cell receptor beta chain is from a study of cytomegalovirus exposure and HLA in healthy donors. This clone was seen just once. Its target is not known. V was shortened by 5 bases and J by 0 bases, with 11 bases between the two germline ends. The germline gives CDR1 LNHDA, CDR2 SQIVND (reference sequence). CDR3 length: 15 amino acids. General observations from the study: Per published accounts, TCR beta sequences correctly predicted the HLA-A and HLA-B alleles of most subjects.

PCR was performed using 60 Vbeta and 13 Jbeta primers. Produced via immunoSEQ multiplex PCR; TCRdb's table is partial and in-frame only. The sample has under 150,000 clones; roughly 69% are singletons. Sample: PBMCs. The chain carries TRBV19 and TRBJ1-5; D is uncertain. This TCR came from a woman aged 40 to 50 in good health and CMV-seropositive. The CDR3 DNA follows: TGTGCCAGTAGTTTCGGTGGTGGTAGCAATCAGCCCCAGCATTTT. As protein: CASSFGGGSNQPQHF.